This is a list of T cell receptor beta chains from one sample in a study of cytomegalovirus exposure and HLA in healthy donors. Libraries were prepared by immunoSEQ multiplex PCR; TCRdb keeps only in-frame clonotypes and omits some of them. The data include about 140,000 clones; the top ten clones carry 0.96%. Specimen: PBMCs. The source is a male donor in good health and CMV-seronegative. The CDR3 runs from the conserved cysteine through the conserved F or W. The order of the fields is V gene, D gene, J gene, CDR3 protein, CDR3 DNA. The D gene is left open where the match is weak.

TRBV11-2	NA	TRBJ2-7	CASSLGRGEQYF	TGTGCCAGCAGCTTGGGAAGGGGCGAGCAGTACTTC
TRBV9	NA	TRBJ1-1	CASSVVSQVEAFF	TGTGCCAGCAGCGTAGTAAGTCAGGTTGAAGCTTTCTTT
TRBV6-5	NA	TRBJ1-4	CASSLGAHEKLFF	TGTGCCAGCAGTTTAGGGGCGCATGAAAAACTGTTTTTT
TRBV5-1	NA	TRBJ2-3	CASNFGDTQYF	TGCGCCAGCAACTTCGGGGATACGCAGTATTTT
TRBV27	NA	TRBJ1-1	CASSLWAGTEAFF	TGTGCCAGCAGTTTATGGGCTGGGACTGAAGCTTTCTTT
TRBV4-3	NA	TRBJ1-2	CASSQDFSEAGYTF	TGCGCCAGCAGCCAAGATTTTTCGGAGGCTGGCTACACCTTC
TRBV5-6	TRBD2	TRBJ2-7	CASSILAGSALSLYEQYF	TGTGCCAGCAGCATACTAGCGGGATCAGCTTTATCCCTCTACGAGCAGTACTTC
TRBV6-5	NA	TRBJ1-3	CASSYSRASSGNTIYF	TGTGCCAGCAGTTACTCGAGGGCGAGCTCTGGAAACACCATATATTTT
TRBV29-1	TRBD2	TRBJ2-3	CSAPTSGTDTQYF	TGCAGCGCCCCGACTAGCGGCACAGATACGCAGTATTTT
TRBV19	NA	TRBJ2-5	CASSIRHREETQYF	TGTGCCAGTAGTATTAGGCACAGGGAAGAGACCCAGTACTTC
TRBV7-2	NA	TRBJ2-5	CASSLGNRGGGQYF	TGTGCCAGCAGCTTGGGTAACAGGGGGGGTGGCCAGTACTTC
TRBV19	TRBD2	TRBJ2-3	CASSIRSGGAPDTQYF	TGTGCCAGTAGTATCAGAAGCGGGGGGGCCCCAGATACGCAGTATTTT
TRBV29-1	NA	TRBJ1-5	CSVADTYSNQPQHF	TGCAGCGTTGCGGACACCTATAGCAATCAGCCCCAGCATTTT
TRBV7-8	TRBD2	TRBJ2-1	CASSLALGSGGNEQFF	TGTGCCAGCAGCTTAGCGCTCGGTAGCGGGGGGAATGAGCAGTTCTTC
TRBV7-9	TRBD1	TRBJ1-1	CASSRGGGTGDTEAFF	TGTGCCAGCAGCAGGGGGGGCGGGACAGGGGACACTGAAGCTTTCTTT
TRBV5-6	NA	TRBJ2-2	CASSLIVTRPNTGELFF	TGTGCCAGCAGCTTGATTGTGACTAGACCTAACACCGGGGAGCTGTTTTTT
TRBV18	NA	TRBJ2-5	CASSEGGQETQYF	TGTGCCAGCTCCGAGGGAGGCCAAGAGACCCAGTACTTC
TRBV2	NA	TRBJ2-5	CASSRQAGETQYF	TGTGCCAGCAGCAGACAGGCGGGAGAGACCCAGTACTTC
TRBV4-3	TRBD1	TRBJ2-2	CASSPEDRGGGELFF	TGCGCCAGCAGCCCCGAAGACAGGGGCGGCGGGGAGCTGTTTTTT
TRBV30	TRBD2	TRBJ2-5	CAWVLAETQYF	TGTGCCTGGGTACTAGCGGAGACCCAGTACTTC
TRBV29-1	NA	TRBJ2-7	CSVESPVFHEQYF	TGCAGCGTTGAAAGTCCGGTATTCCACGAGCAGTACTTC
TRBV25-1	TRBD1	TRBJ1-6	CASSGQGQGEVPLHF	TGTGCCAGCAGTGGTCAGGGACAGGGAGAAGTACCCCTCCACTTT
TRBV19	NA	TRBJ2-5	CASSIQTGQETQYF	TGTGCCAGTAGTATCCAGACGGGGCAAGAGACCCAGTACTTC
TRBV9	NA	TRBJ1-1	CASSVLGGVTEAFF	TGTGCCAGCAGCGTATTGGGAGGGGTCACTGAAGCTTTCTTT
TRBV29-1	TRBD1	TRBJ2-1	CSVEATGAFEQFF	TGCAGCGTTGAAGCGACAGGGGCCTTCGAGCAGTTCTTC
TRBV7-2	NA	TRBJ1-5	CASSFQGWSNQPQHF	TGTGCCAGCAGCTTCCAGGGTTGGAGCAATCAGCCCCAGCATTTT
TRBV4-3	TRBD2	TRBJ2-2	CASSQGAGGNTGELFF	TGCGCCAGCAGCCAGGGAGCGGGGGGGAATACCGGGGAGCTGTTTTTT
TRBV28	NA	TRBJ1-4	CASSTGFATNEKLFF	TGTGCCAGCAGCACGGGGTTCGCAACTAATGAAAAACTGTTTTTT